Each of the 16 T cell receptor beta chains below was sequenced from the same sample in a study of shared clonotypes between healthy human individuals (TCRdb year 2020). Libraries were constructed by the immunoSEQ multiplex PCR assay. The source is immuneACCESS, and TCRdb retained only in-frame sequences with V and J called. Part of the clones is not carried over; for the studies checked, unresolved V genes explain less than half of this, and the remainder is unexplained. Present in this sample are about 2.3 million clones, 85% to 95% of which were seen just once. Of the sample, approximately 0.4% falls within the top ten clones. The sequenced sample consisted of naive CD4+ T cells from PBMCs. The sample's cell subset or site label is to be understood as: CD45RA+ positively selected. The receptor set was obtained from a man aged 18 to 29 in good health. Some clones in this sample may be carry-over from other donors' samples.

J is TRBJ1-4 and V is TRBV30, with 8 bases identical to TRBD1. Germline values: CDR1 GTSNPN, CDR2 SVGIG (reference sequence). V lost 2 bases, J lost 7 bases, and 9 bases stayed unmatched. This CDR3 spans 15 amino acids. The CDR3 DNA reads TGTGCCTGGAGTACCGTGACAGGGGACGGTGAAAAACTGTTTTTT. This gives the protein CAWSTVTGDGEKLFF.

As concerns this clone: The same CDR3 can be traced to other DNA sequences in this sample. The chain couples TRBV4-1 to TRBJ1-5; D is undetermined. V lost 6 bases and J lost 0, with 6 bases in between. The CDR3 is made up of 13 amino acids. The germline V gene has CDR1 MGHRA and CDR2 YSYEKL. CDR3 in amino acids: CASSRYSNQPQHF. DNA of the CDR3: TGCGCCAGCAGTAGATATAGCAATCAGCCCCAGCATTTT.

This chain connects TRBV18 to TRBJ2-7; TRBD1 might be the D (6 bases). V was trimmed by 5 bases and J by 6 bases, leaving 14 bases between them. From germline, CDR1 is KGHSH and CDR2 LQKENI. This CDR3 region has 13 residues. As DNA, the CDR3 is TGTGCCAGCTCAACCGGGACACTTTCCGAGCAGTACTTC. Its translation: CASSTGTLSEQYF.

Comments on this clone: The same CDR3 can be traced to other DNA sequences in this sample. V and J are TRBV29-1 and TRBJ2-7; a weak D match, TRBD1 (6 bases). V lost 6 bases to trimming and J lost 1 base, with 10 bases between them. The CDR3 consists of 12 residues. CDR1 and CDR2 from the germline V gene are SQVTM and ANQGSEA. As DNA, the CDR3 is TGCAGCGTCGGACAGCCATCCTACGAGCAGTACTTC. This encodes CSVGQPSYEQYF.

The chain carries TRBV4-1 and TRBJ1-5; D might be TRBD1 (5 bases). The V gene's germline CDR1 is MGHRA and CDR2 YSYEKL. This CDR3 is built from 15 residues. Trimming removed 1 base from V and 7 bases from J, with 14 bases in between. CDR3 sequence: CASSQGGTYFQPQHF. CDR3 coding DNA: TGCGCCAGCAGCCAAGGGGGGACTTATTTCCAGCCCCAGCATTTT.

The chain combines TRBV29-1 with TRBJ1-2; 8 bases are a match to TRBD1. The CDR3 spans 14 residues. CDR1 SQVTM and CDR2 ANQGSEA come from the germline V gene. V was pared by 5 bases and J by 4 bases, with 9 bases of the junction left unmatched. The CDR3 DNA is TGCAGCGTTTCCCCCTTGGGACAGGCCTATGGCTACACCTTC. Its protein is CSVSPLGQAYGYTF.

The J gene is TRBJ2-5, the V gene TRBV6-5, with 14 nucleotides matching TRBD2. The V and J ends lost 4 bases and 5 bases, in that order; junction bases with no gene match: 3. The CDR3 is 15 amino acids. Germline CDR1 reads MNHEY; CDR2 reads SVGAGI. The CDR3 region is CASSLGLAGEETQYF. CDR3 coding DNA: TGTGCCAGCAGTTTGGGACTAGCGGGAGAGGAGACCCAGTACTTC.

This chain connects TRBV7-9 to TRBJ1-1; 9 nucleotides align to TRBD1. This CDR3 comprises 18 residues. V dropped 4 bases and J dropped 8; count of bases not matched to a gene: 20. Germline CDR1 and CDR2: SEHNR and FQNEAQ (reference sequence). CDR3 DNA: TGTGCCAGCAGCTCCCCCCGATCTGTAACAGGGGGCTCGGTCGAAGCTTTCTTT. The encoded protein is CASSSPRSVTGGSVEAFF.

CDR3 DNA: TGTGCCAGCAGCTCCGGGACGGACGGAAACACCATATATTTT. This gives the protein CASSSGTDGNTIYF. The V gene is TRBV7-7, the J gene TRBJ1-3; a weak D match, TRBD1 (5 bases). Trimming shortened V by 4 bases and J by 4 bases, and 11 bases separated the two germline ends. Germline V gives CDR1 SSHAT, CDR2 FNYEAQ (reference sequence). This CDR3 spans 14 amino acids.

This chain links TRBV5-1 with TRBJ2-2; 9 bases fit TRBD1. Germline V gene sequence: CDR1 SGHRS, CDR2 YFSETQ. This CDR3 region has 16 residues. J was trimmed by 2 bases and V by 3 bases; bases with no gene match: 5. Here the CDR3 reads CASSSRDRANTGELFF. CDR3 in DNA: TGCGCCAGCAGCTCGCGGGACAGGGCAAACACCGGGGAGCTGTTTTTT.

This chain joins TRBV21-1 and TRBJ2-1; the listed D gene, TRBD2, was not tested against the DNA. TRBV21-1 is recorded as a pseudogene. The CDR3 runs 17 residues. CDR3 loop: CASSPGLARSSYNEQFF. The CDR3 nucleotides read TGTGCCAGCAGCCCCGGACTAGCCCGGAGCTCCTACAATGAGCAGTTCTTC.

This clone came up once. This sample also contains other DNA sequences that code for the same CDR3. This chain links TRBV30 with TRBJ1-2; D remains unclear. The germline CDR1 and CDR2 sequences are GTSNPN and SVGIG (reference sequence). There are 11 residues in the CDR3. Trimming stripped 4 bases from V and 2 bases from J, with 5 bases between. The CDR3 here is CAWTGNYGYTF. The DNA for the CDR3 is TGTGCCTGGACGGGAAACTATGGCTACACCTTC.

The rearrangement links TRBV2 to TRBJ2-1, with D possibly TRBD2 on 6 matching bases. Germline CDR1 is SNHLY and CDR2 is FYNNEI. The CDR3 has 16 residues. Trimming took 6 bases from V and 0 from J, leaving 15 bases between them. CDR3 coding DNA: TGTGCCAGCAGAACGGGAGACTGGAGCTCCTACAATGAGCAGTTCTTC. As protein: CASRTGDWSSYNEQFF.

This clone came up once. The CDR3 sequence: CASSRQWNTEAFF. The CDR3 DNA follows: TGTGCCAGCAGTAGACAGTGGAACACTGAAGCTTTCTTT. The genes are TRBV6-6 and TRBJ1-1, with a weak D call TRBD1 (5 bases). Germline V lookup: CDR1 MNHNY, CDR2 SVGAGI (reference sequence). The CDR3 contains 13 residues. V dropped 5 bases and J dropped 1 base, with 8 bases sitting between them.

This clone was observed a single time. The chain joins TRBV5-6 to TRBJ2-5, with 7 bases that match TRBD1. The V segment lost 4 bases and the J segment 2 bases; nucleotides outside the gene matches: 2. CDR1 is SGHDT, CDR2 YYEEEE, per germline. This CDR3 has 13 residues. In DNA, the CDR3 is TGTGCCAGCAGCCCGGACAGGCAAGAGACCCAGTACTTC. This gives the protein CASSPDRQETQYF.

The gene calls are TRBV20-1 and TRBJ1-6; D unclear. With 5 bases removed from V and 9 bases from J, the gap between germline ends came to 8 bases. CDR1 and CDR2 from the germline V gene are DFQATT and SNEGSKA (reference sequence). This CDR3 has 11 amino acids. The CDR3 sequence: CSAPMGSPLHF. For the CDR3, the DNA is TGCAGTGCTCCCATGGGTTCACCCCTCCACTTT.